Below, one TCR beta chain is given with its context. The antigen is undetermined. The data were obtained in a study of T cell responses to AZD1222 COVID-19 vaccine. General study points: The donor group comprised mostly white British people and more females; the analysis possibly underestimated clonal diversity. Reportedly, nearly half of unique spike TCRs recognized epitopes outside B.1.351/B.1.1.7 mutations.

Using immunoSEQ multiplex PCR, the repertoire was profiled, and TCRdb retains in-frame clones only, with some absent. The table lists more than 50,000 clones, 70% to 85% of them singletons, with 20% in the top ten. CDR1 and CDR2 (germline): SGHTA, FQGNSA. This CDR3 has 13 residues. V dropped 4 bases and J dropped 4 bases, with 8 bases sitting between them. V gene TRBV7-2 combines with J gene TRBJ2-1; D is undetermined. The clonotype originates from an adult in good health. The sample was peripheral blood, taken on day 0 of AZD1222 vaccination. DNA of the CDR3: TGTGCCAGCAGCTCCCCTAGGTACAATGAGCAGTTCTTC. Protein product: CASSSPRYNEQFF. The full variable domain, in which reference TRBV7-2 and TRBJ2-1 provide the parts outside the CDR3, is GAGVSQSPSNKVTEKGKDVELRCDPISGHTALYWYRQSLGQGLEFLIYFQGNSAPDKSGLPSDRFSAERTGGSVSTLTIQRTQQEDSAVYLCASSSPRYNEQFFGPGTRLTVL.